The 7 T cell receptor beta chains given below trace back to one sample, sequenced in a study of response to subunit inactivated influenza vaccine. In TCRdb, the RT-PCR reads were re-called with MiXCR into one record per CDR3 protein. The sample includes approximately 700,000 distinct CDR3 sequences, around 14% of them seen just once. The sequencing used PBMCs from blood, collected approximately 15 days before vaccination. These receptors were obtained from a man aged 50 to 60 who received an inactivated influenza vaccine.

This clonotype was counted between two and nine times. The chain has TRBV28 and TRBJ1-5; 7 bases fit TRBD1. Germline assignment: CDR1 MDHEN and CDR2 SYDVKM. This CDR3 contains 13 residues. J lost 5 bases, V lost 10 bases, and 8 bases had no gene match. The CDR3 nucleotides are TGTGCCATAAGACAGGGCTATGATCAGCCCCAGCATTTT. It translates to CAIRQGYDQPQHF.

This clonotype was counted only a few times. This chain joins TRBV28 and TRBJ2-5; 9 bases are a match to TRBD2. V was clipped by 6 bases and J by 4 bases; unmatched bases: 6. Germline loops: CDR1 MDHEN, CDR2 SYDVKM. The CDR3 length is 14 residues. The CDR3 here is CASRPAGGVETQYF. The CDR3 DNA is TGTGCCAGCAGGCCAGCGGGAGGAGTAGAGACCCAGTACTTC.

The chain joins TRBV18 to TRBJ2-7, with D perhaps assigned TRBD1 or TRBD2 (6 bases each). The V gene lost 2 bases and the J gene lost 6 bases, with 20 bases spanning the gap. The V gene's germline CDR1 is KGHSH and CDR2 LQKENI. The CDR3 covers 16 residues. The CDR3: CASSPASSLGGREQYF. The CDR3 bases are TGTGCCAGCTCACCAGCTTCGTCGCTAGGGGGGCGCGAGCAGTACTTC.

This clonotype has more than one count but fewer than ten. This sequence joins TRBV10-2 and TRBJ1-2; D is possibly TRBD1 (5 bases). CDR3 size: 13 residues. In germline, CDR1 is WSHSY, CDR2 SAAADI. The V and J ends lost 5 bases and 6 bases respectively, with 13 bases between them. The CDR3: CASSFGLTDGYTF. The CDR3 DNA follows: TGCGCCAGCAGTTTCGGACTGACAGATGGCTACACCTTC.

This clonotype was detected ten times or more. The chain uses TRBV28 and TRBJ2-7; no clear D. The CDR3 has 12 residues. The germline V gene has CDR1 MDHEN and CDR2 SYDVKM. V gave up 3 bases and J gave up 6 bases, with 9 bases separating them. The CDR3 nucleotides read TGTGCCAGCAGTTTCGCGAGCTTCGAGCAGTACTTC. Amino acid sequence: CASSFASFEQYF. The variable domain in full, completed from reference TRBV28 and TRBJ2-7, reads DVKVTQSSRYLVKRTGEKVFLECVQDMDHENMFWYRQDPGLGLRLIYFSYDVKMKEKGDIPEGYSVSREKKERFSLILESASTNQTSMYLCASSFASFEQYFGPGTRLTVT.

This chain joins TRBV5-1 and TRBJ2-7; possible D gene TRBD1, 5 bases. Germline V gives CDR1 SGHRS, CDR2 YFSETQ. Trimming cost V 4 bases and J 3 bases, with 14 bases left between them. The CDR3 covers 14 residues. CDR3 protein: CASSEQGYGYEQYF. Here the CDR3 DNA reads TGCGCCAGCAGCGAGCAGGGATATGGCTACGAGCAGTACTTC.

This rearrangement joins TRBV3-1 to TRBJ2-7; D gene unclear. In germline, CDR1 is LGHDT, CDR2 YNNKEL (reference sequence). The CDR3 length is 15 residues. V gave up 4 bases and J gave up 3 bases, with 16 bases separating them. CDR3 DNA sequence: TGTGCCAGCAGCCCAGGTTATCAGGTAGACTACGAGCAGTACTTC. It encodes CASSPGYQVDYEQYF.